This T cell receptor (beta chain) was found in a study of tumor-infiltrating lymphocytes in primary liver carcinoma. A primer in the constant region served to generate TCR beta cDNA from roughly 520 ng of total RNA. A slightly modified ARM-PCR protocol with three nested multiplex PCR rounds produced these TCR beta libraries. Researchers ran the first two PCR rounds for approximately 10 cycles each with TRBV1-TRBV30 forward primers and a C-beta reverse primer. TCRdb re-called the multiplex PCR reads with MiXCR, one entry per CDR3 protein. The sample has about 23,000 distinct CDR3 sequences; 77% are singletons. This CDR3 comprises 14 residues. Germline loops: CDR1 MDHEN, CDR2 SYDVKM. The germline V and J ends were trimmed by 7 bases and 0 bases, with 10 bases remaining between them. Co-extraction of both nucleic acids (RNA and DNA) used roughly 19-33 mg of unsorted bulk tissue. There were only treatment-naive patients, all with chronic HBV infection.

The V call is TRBV28, the J call TRBJ2-1, with a weak D call TRBD1 (6 bases). Sequencing was done on a sample of liver tumor tissue from sampling region 5. Noted subset: tumor region T5, tumor centre. The sequence derives from a woman aged 30 to 39 with primary liver carcinoma and hepatitis B virus infection. CDR3 in amino acids: CASKGVSSYNEQFF. CDR3 DNA: TGTGCCAGCAAGGGGGTGAGCTCCTACAATGAGCAGTTCTTC.